The T cell receptor (beta chain) under discussion was sequenced for a study of blood T cell repertoires in COVID-19. Across the whole study: From T cells, B-cell-depleted T cells, or PBMCs came the material, which was cDNA or gDNA.

The germline CDR1 and CDR2 sequences are SQVTM and ANQGSEA. V shed 7 bases and J 5 bases; nucleotides not matched to a gene: 16. The CDR3 is 15 residues long. Source study methods: Researchers report that nucleated cell counts were estimated from reference gene primer amplification. The data were produced by immunoSEQ multiplex PCR, yet TCRdb's version contains in-frame clones alone and is incomplete. From that table come the V and J calls and clone size; the DNA was used to work out D and trimming. The table shows more than 300,000 clones, with roughly 86% occurring only once. This sequence originates from a woman in her thirties who had recovered from COVID-19. This chain uses TRBV29-1 with TRBJ2-5; TRBD2 agrees at 7 bases. The sequenced sample was PBMCs or T cells enriched from blood (not recorded which). The CDR3 sequence is CSALLAREIGETQYF. The CDR3 DNA reads TGCAGCGCGTTACTAGCGAGAGAGATCGGGGAGACCCAGTACTTC.